This is a list of T cell receptor beta chains from one sample in a study of identifying expanded T cells in peripheral blood. Using immunoSEQ multiplex PCR, the repertoire was profiled, and TCRdb retains in-frame clones only, with some absent. The table shows about 94,000 clones, with nearly 90% occurring only once. Sequencing was carried out using blood. The receptor set was obtained from a person aged 18 to 70 in good health. Each CDR3 is given with its conserved first and last residue. The D gene is left open where the match is weak. Rows may omit the clone size; those that give it use once, few, many or a size class.

TRBV5-4	TRBJ1-1	TRBD1	-	CASSWDRGNTEAFF	TGTGCCAGCAGCTGGGACAGGGGGAACACTGAAGCTTTCTTT
TRBV9	TRBJ1-3	-	-	CASSVAGVGNTIYF	TGTGCCAGCAGCGTAGCGGGAGTTGGAAACACCATATATTTT
TRBV6-5	TRBJ2-7	-	-	CASSYSRAGYEQYF	TGTGCCAGCAGTTACTCGAGGGCAGGCTACGAGCAGTACTTC
TRBV2	TRBJ1-6	TRBD1	few	CAVRGQGNSPLHF	TGTGCCGTACGGGGACAGGGTAATTCACCCCTCCACTTT
TRBV29-1	TRBJ1-4	-	once	CSVGPHGGEKLFF	TGCAGCGTTGGCCCCCACGGTGGGGAAAAACTGTTTTTT
TRBV5-1	TRBJ1-1	-	-	CASGPWVRTEAFF	TGCGCCAGCGGACCTTGGGTACGCACTGAAGCTTTCTTT
TRBV4-2	TRBJ2-1	TRBD2	-	CASSLDGTRDYNEQFF	TGTGCCAGCAGTCTGGACGGGACTAGAGATTACAATGAGCAGTTCTTC
TRBV5-1	TRBJ2-2	TRBD2	-	CASSLGLAGAATGELFF	TGCGCCAGCAGCTTAGGACTAGCGGGAGCCGCCACCGGGGAGCTGTTTTTT
TRBV7-9	TRBJ1-4	-	-	CASSRAGEGPKLFF	TGTGCCAGCAGCCGAGCAGGGGAAGGGCCAAAACTGTTTTTT
TRBV12-5	TRBJ2-1	TRBD2	-	CASGLVLWGTGGSSYNEQFF	TGTGCTAGTGGTTTGGTCCTTTGGGGAACCGGGGGGAGCTCCTACAATGAGCAGTTCTTC
TRBV5-1	TRBJ1-1	-	-	CASSLDPALNTEAFF	TGCGCCAGCAGCTTGGACCCCGCTTTGAACACTGAAGCTTTCTTT
TRBV5-1	TRBJ2-1	-	-	CASSLVGKEQFF	TGCGCCAGCAGTTTGGTGGGGAAGGAGCAGTTCTTC
TRBV10-3	TRBJ1-1	TRBD1	once	CAIGQGPNTEAFF	TGTGCCATCGGACAGGGTCCGAACACTGAAGCTTTCTTT
TRBV5-1	TRBJ2-7	-	-	CASSPEVARSYEQYF	TGCGCCAGCAGCCCGGAGGTTGCCAGGAGCTACGAGCAGTACTTC
TRBV14	TRBJ1-1	-	-	CASSQVWGTVNTEAFF	TGTGCCAGCAGCCAAGTTTGGGGGACGGTCAACACTGAAGCTTTCTTT
TRBV2	TRBJ1-1	-	-	CASSELAGPNTEAFF	TGTGCCAGCAGTGAGTTGGCAGGGCCTAACACTGAAGCTTTCTTT
TRBV30	TRBJ2-1	TRBD1	-	CAWTDINRGNEQFF	TGTGCCTGGACAGATATTAACAGGGGCAATGAGCAGTTCTTC
TRBV19	TRBJ2-5	-	-	CASSRSPRGQETQYF	TGTGCCAGTAGCCGGAGCCCTAGGGGACAAGAGACCCAGTACTTC
TRBV6-6	TRBJ1-1	-	once	CASLRGDTEAFF	TGTGCCAGCTTACGGGGGGACACTGAAGCTTTCTTT
TRBV2	TRBJ2-7	TRBD2	-	CASSDGASGGAGDEQYF	TGTGCCAGCAGTGATGGGGCTAGCGGGGGGGCCGGTGACGAGCAGTACTTC
TRBV6-6	TRBJ2-2	-	-	CASRGSTGNTGELFF	TGTGCCAGCAGAGGAAGTACAGGGAACACCGGGGAGCTGTTTTTT
TRBV7-9	TRBJ1-1	-	-	CASSLSLNTEAFF	TGTGCCAGCAGCTTATCGCTGAACACTGAAGCTTTCTTT
TRBV6-6	TRBJ1-1	-	once	CASSASQGVIDTEAFF	TGTGCCAGCAGCGCCTCGCAGGGAGTTATCGACACTGAAGCTTTCTTT
TRBV5-1	TRBJ1-5	-	-	CASSSGPQRGNQPQHF	TGCGCCAGCAGCTCCGGGCCTCAAAGGGGCAATCAGCCCCAGCATTTT
TRBV7-8	TRBJ2-3	-	-	CASSFGVEGDTQYF	TGTGCCAGCAGCTTCGGAGTGGAGGGAGATACGCAGTATTTT
TRBV11-1	TRBJ1-2	-	-	CASSLRRASNYGYTF	TGTGCCAGCAGCCTAAGGAGGGCCTCGAACTATGGCTACACCTTC
TRBV2	TRBJ2-1	-	-	CASSSRGVEQFF	TGTGCCAGCAGTTCGCGAGGGGTTGAGCAGTTCTTC
TRBV19	TRBJ1-5	-	-	CASSTALGVGQPQHF	TGTGCCAGTAGTACAGCCCTAGGGGTGGGTCAGCCCCAGCATTTT
TRBV19	TRBJ1-4	-	-	CASSILLGRGNEKLFF	TGTGCCAGTAGTATACTTTTGGGGAGGGGGAATGAAAAACTGTTTTTT
TRBV2	TRBJ1-5	-	once	CASSEDPFSVGNQPQHF	TGTGCCAGCAGTGAAGATCCATTTAGCGTTGGCAATCAGCCCCAGCATTTT
TRBV6-4	TRBJ2-3	-	once	CASSVGSTDTQYF	TGTGCCAGCAGTGTCGGAAGCACAGATACGCAGTATTTT